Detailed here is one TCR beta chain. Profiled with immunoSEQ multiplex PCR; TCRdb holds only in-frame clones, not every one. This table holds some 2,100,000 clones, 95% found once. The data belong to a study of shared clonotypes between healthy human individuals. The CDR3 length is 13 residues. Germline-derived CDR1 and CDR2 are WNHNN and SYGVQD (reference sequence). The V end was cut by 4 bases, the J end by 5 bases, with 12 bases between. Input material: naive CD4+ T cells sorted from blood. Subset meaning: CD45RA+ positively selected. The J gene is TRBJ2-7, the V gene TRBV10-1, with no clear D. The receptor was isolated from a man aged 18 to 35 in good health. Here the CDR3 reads CASSGRRTDEQYF. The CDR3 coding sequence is TGCGCCAGCAGTGGGCGCCGAACGGACGAGCAGTACTTC.